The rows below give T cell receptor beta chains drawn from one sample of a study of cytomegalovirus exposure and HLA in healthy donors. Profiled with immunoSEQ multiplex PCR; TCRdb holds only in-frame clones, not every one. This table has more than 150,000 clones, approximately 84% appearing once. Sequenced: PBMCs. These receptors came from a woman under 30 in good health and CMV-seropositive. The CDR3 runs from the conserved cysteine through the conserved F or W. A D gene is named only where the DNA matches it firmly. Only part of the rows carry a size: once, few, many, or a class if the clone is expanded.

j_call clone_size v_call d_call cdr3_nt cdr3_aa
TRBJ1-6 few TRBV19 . TGTGCCAGTAGTATAAGAAGTGTTGTCGACAGGAGCTCCTATAATTCACCCCTCCACTTT CASSIRSVVDRSSYNSPLHF
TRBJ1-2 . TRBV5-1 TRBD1 TGCGCCAGCAGCTTGGGGACAGGGATGGGTCTCGACTATGGCTACACCTTC CASSLGTGMGLDYGYTF
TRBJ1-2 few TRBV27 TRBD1 TGTGCCAGCAGCCAAAACCTGGACAGGTTTTCTGGCTACACCTTC CASSQNLDRFSGYTF
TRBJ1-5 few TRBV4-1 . TGCGCCAGCAGCCGGGACACACTCTATCAGCCCCAGCATTTT CASSRDTLYQPQHF
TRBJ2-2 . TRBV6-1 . TGTGCCAGCAGTGGCCCATTTGGGCGCCCCGGGGAGCTGTTTTTT CASSGPFGRPGELFF
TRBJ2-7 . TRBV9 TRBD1 TGTGCCAGCAGCGTAGGACAGGGGGGCGAGCAGTACTTC CASSVGQGGEQYF
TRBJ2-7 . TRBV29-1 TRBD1 TGCAGCGCACAGGGGTCAGCTACGGACCGGCAGTACTTC CSAQGSATDRQYF
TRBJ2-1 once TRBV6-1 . TGTGCCAGCAGTGAAGGGGGGGAAGGCTACAATGAGCAGTTCTTC CASSEGGEGYNEQFF
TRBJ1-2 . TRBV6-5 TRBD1 TGTGCCAGCAGCAGGACAGGGCAGATTCAAGGCTACACCTTC CASSRTGQIQGYTF
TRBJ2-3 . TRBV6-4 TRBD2 TGTGCCAGCAGTGACTTGGCGGGGGGTGGAGATACGCAGTATTTT CASSDLAGGGDTQYF
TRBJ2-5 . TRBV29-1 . TGCAGCGTTGGACAGACACAAGAGACCCAGTACTTC CSVGQTQETQYF
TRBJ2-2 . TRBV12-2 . TGTGCAAGTCGCTTAGCGTCGACTAGCGGGGGTCTTATGGGCGGGGAGCTGTTTTTT CASRLASTSGGLMGGELFF
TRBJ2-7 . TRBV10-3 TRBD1 TGTGCCATCAGTCTGAAGACAGGGTTCGAGCAGTACTTC CAISLKTGFEQYF
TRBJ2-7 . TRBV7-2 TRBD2 TGTGCCAGCAGCCGCCCCACTAGCGGGGGGTCCAACTCCTACGAGCAGTACTTC CASSRPTSGGSNSYEQYF
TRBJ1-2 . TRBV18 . TGTGCCAGCTCACGGGAGAATGCTAACTATGGCTACACCTTC CASSRENANYGYTF
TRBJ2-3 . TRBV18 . TGTGCCAGCTCACCAAGGGCACAGGGATATACGCAGTATTTT CASSPRAQGYTQYF
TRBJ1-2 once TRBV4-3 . TGCGCCAGCAGCCAGAGGGGTAGCGGGGTGAACTATGGCTACACCTTC CASSQRGSGVNYGYTF
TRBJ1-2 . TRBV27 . TGTGCCAGCAGTTTATCTGGCAGGGCTAACTATGGCTACACCTTC CASSLSGRANYGYTF
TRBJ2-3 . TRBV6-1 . TGTGCCAGCAGTGAAGCGCAGGGTTCAGATACGCAGTATTTT CASSEAQGSDTQYF
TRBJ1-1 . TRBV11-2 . TGTGCCAGCAGCTTAACCGAGGGCTCGAACACTGAAGCTTTCTTT CASSLTEGSNTEAFF
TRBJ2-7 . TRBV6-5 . TGTGCCAGCAGTCCCACAGGGAACTCCTACGAGCAGTACTTC CASSPTGNSYEQYF
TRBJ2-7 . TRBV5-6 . TGTGCCAGCAGTTGGGGGACCGGGGGTGAGCAGTACTTC CASSWGTGGEQYF
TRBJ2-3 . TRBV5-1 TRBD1 TGCGCCAGCTCCCGACAGGGCGGAACAGATACGCAGTATTTT CASSRQGGTDTQYF
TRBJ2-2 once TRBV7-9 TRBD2 TGTGCCAGCAGCTTGGCTAGCGGGGTGTGGGAGCTGTTTTTT CASSLASGVWELFF
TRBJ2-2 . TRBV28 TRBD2 TGTGCCAGCAGTTTAGCTAGCGGGGGGGCCGGCGGGGAGCTGTTTTTT CASSLASGGAGGELFF
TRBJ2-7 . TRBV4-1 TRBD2 TGCGCCAGCAGCCAAGTAAGGGGAGGGTACGAGCAGTACTTC CASSQVRGGYEQYF
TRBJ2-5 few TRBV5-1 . TGCGCCAGCAGCTTGCGAGGCTTTACCGAAGAGACCCAGTACTTC CASSLRGFTEETQYF
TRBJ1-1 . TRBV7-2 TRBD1 TGTGCCAGCAGCCCAAGACAGGGAAACACTGAAGCTTTCTTT CASSPRQGNTEAFF
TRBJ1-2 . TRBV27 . TGTGCCAGCAGTTTAACCAGAGGTGGCTACACCTTC CASSLTRGGYTF
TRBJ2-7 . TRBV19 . TGTGCCAGTAGTATAGCTCGGGGGAACGAGCAGTACTTC CASSIARGNEQYF
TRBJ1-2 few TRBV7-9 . TGTGCCAGCAGCTTAGGACAGACCCTCGGTGGTGGCTACACCTTC CASSLGQTLGGGYTF
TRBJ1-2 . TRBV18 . TGTGCCAGCGTCACCGGCGGCAATATCCCCCTCTATGGTGGCTACACCTTC CASVTGGNIPLYGGYTF
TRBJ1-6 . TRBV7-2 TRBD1 TGTGCCAGCAGACAAGGACAGGGTAATTCACCCCTCCACTTT CASRQGQGNSPLHF
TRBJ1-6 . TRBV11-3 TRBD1 TGTGCCAGCAGCCCGACAGGGGTTAATTCACCCCTCCACTTT CASSPTGVNSPLHF
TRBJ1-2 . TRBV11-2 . TGTGCCAGCAGCCCCCTGTATGGCTACACCTTC CASSPLYGYTF
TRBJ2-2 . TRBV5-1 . TGCGCCAGCAGCTTACGGGAGCCCATGCGGGGATACACCGGGGAGCTGTTTTTT CASSLREPMRGYTGELFF
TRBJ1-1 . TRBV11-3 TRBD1 TGTGCCAGCAGCCCAGGGACAGGGAATGAAGCTTTCTTT CASSPGTGNEAFF
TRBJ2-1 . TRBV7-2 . TGTGCCAGCAGCTCAAGGGCCTCGGACAAAGGGCAGTTCTTC CASSSRASDKGQFF
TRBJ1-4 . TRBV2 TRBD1 TGTGCCAGCAGCGTGGACAGGGGTTATGAAAAACTGTTTTTT CASSVDRGYEKLFF
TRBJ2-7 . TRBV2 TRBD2 TGTGCCAGCAGTATTAGCGGGGTTAGCTCCTACGAGCAGTACTTC CASSISGVSSYEQYF